Presented here are 10 T cell receptor beta chains from one specimen sequenced in a study of blood T cells in healthy people across ages. Primed by a sample-barcoded 5' primer and a J-beta primer mix, a second PCR proceeded for about 6 to 11 cycles. One entry per CDR3 protein, called by TCRdb with MiXCR from the 5' RACE reads. The sample lists 1.5 million to 1.9 million distinct CDR3 sequences, 42% occurring once. Sample: blood. The receptors originated from a woman between 18 and 30 years old in good health.

The V call is TRBV6-5, the J call TRBJ1-2; the D gene is possibly TRBD1 (5 bases). The CDR3 has 15 residues. With 6 bases removed from V and 4 bases from J, the gap between germline ends came to 18 bases. Germline V CDR1 and CDR2: MNHEY, SVGAGI. Here the CDR3 DNA reads TGTGCCAGCAGACCCGAACTTCAGCAGGGCTATGGCTACACCTTC. As protein: CASRPELQQGYGYTF.

This clonotype was observed a handful of times. V and J are TRBV13 and TRBJ1-1, with 7 nucleotides matching TRBD1. J gave up 0 bases and V 5 bases, and 6 bases lay outside the gene matches. Germline values: CDR1 PRHDT, CDR2 FYEKMQ (reference sequence). The CDR3 is 15 amino acids. The DNA of the CDR3 is TGTGCCAGCAGCCAACCTGGGACAGTGAACACTGAAGCTTTCTTT. Its protein is CASSQPGTVNTEAFF.

This clonotype was picked up a small number of times. This chain links TRBV24-1 with TRBJ2-1, with TRBD2 as a possible D gene (7 bases). CDR1 is KGHDR, CDR2 SFDVKD, per germline. This CDR3 has 15 residues. V was cut by 5 bases and J by 1 base, with 11 bases left in between. The CDR3 coding sequence is TGTGCCACCAGTGCGGGGGGCGCATCCTACAATGAGCAGTTCTTC. Amino acids: CATSAGGASYNEQFF.

This clonotype was picked up a small number of times. The gene calls are TRBV25-1 and TRBJ2-7, with D maybe TRBD1 (6 bases). V shed 1 base and J shed 7 bases, with 11 bases lying between them. The CDR3 is 13 amino acids. Germline loops: CDR1 MGHDK, CDR2 SYGVNS. CDR3 loop: CASSELGGNEQYF. CDR3 DNA: TGTGCCAGCAGTGAATTAGGGGGTAATGAGCAGTACTTC.

V is TRBV10-3 and J is TRBJ2-1; D unclear. In germline, CDR1 is ENHRY, CDR2 SYGVKD. The CDR3 sequence is 15 residues long. The V and J ends lost 4 bases and 0 bases respectively, with 10 bases between them. The CDR3 coding sequence is TGTGCCATCAGTGTGGGCCGGCCCTCCTACAATGAGCAGTTCTTC. The encoded protein is CAISVGRPSYNEQFF.

V usage is TRBV20-1 and J usage is TRBJ2-5; D ambiguous. This CDR3 contains 14 residues. The germline CDR1 and CDR2 sequences are DFQATT and SNEGSKA (reference sequence). Between the trimmed V and J ends, which lost 0 bases and 0 bases, there was a span of 8 bases. This CDR3 reads CSARDDPDQETQYF. The CDR3 bases are TGCAGTGCTAGAGATGACCCCGACCAAGAGACCCAGTACTTC.

V and J are TRBV7-9 and TRBJ1-2; possibly TRBD1 for D (6 bases). Germline CDR1 SEHNR, CDR2 FQNEAQ (reference sequence). The CDR3 extends over 16 amino acids. V gave up 5 bases and J gave up 4 bases, with 20 bases separating them. This CDR3 reads CASSPDRAGAVYGYTF. CDR3 DNA: TGTGCCAGCAGCCCCGATCGAGCAGGGGCGGTCTATGGCTACACCTTC.

This clonotype was seen more than once but under ten times. The rearrangement joins TRBV20-1 to TRBJ1-2, with D unresolved. V lost 6 bases and J 2 bases, leaving 7 bases between the germline ends. This CDR3 spans 11 amino acids. The germline V gene encodes CDR1 DFQATT and CDR2 SNEGSKA (reference sequence). CDR3 nucleotides: TGCAGTGCGGCCGGCAACTATGGCTACACCTTC. The encoded protein is CSAAGNYGYTF.

The chain combines TRBV7-2 with TRBJ2-3; 7 bases match TRBD1. Looked up from germline, CDR1 is SGHTA and CDR2 is FQGNSA. This CDR3 comprises 16 residues. V lost 4 bases to trimming and J lost 0 bases; unmatched junction nucleotides: 7. The CDR3, as DNA: TGTGCCAGCAGCTCTAGGGGGACAGTTAGCACAGATACGCAGTATTTT. Protein sequence: CASSSRGTVSTDTQYF.

This clonotype was recorded only once. This rearrangement joins TRBV7-2 to TRBJ2-4, with TRBD1 identical over 11 bases. After removal of 1 base from V and 0 bases from J, the junction contained 5 bases not matched to a gene. Germline V lookup: CDR1 SGHTA, CDR2 FQGNSA. The CDR3 length is 18 residues. As DNA, the CDR3 is TGTGCCAGCAGCTTAGGCGGGACAGGGGGGGTAGCCAAAAACATTCAGTACTTC. Its protein product is CASSLGGTGGVAKNIQYF.